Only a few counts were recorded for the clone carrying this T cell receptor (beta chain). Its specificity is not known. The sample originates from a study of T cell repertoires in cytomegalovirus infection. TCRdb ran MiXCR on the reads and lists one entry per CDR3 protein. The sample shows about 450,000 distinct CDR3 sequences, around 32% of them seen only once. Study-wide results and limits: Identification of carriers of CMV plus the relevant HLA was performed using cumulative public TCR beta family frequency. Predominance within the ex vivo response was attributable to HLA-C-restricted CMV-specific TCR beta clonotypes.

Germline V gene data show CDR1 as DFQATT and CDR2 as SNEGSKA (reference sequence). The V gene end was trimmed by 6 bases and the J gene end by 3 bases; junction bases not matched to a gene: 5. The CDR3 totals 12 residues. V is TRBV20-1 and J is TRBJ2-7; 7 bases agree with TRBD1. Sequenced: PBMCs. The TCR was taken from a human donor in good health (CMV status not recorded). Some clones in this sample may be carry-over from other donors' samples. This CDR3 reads CSAPGQIYEQYF. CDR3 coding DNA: TGCAGTGCGCCGGGACAGATCTACGAGCAGTACTTC.